The T cell receptor (beta chain) described here comes from a study of blood T cell repertoires in COVID-19. Looking at the study overall: Samples representing acute and convalescent COVID-19 were sourced from the United States, Italy and Spain. T cells, B-cell-depleted T cells, or PBMCs provided the cDNA or gDNA that served as material.

In the original processing: Amplification with reference gene primers provided the estimates of nucleated cell counts. The table came from immunoSEQ multiplex PCR; TCRdb's copy has only in-frame clones and leaves some out. From that table come the V and J calls and clone size; the DNA was used to work out D and trimming. This repertoire shows about 140,000 clones, around 88% found once; its top ten account for more than 1.5%. The V gene lost 1 base and the J gene lost 3 bases, with 7 bases spanning the gap. CDR3 length equals 15 residues. Germline loops: CDR1 SNHLY, CDR2 FYNNEI. V and J are TRBV2 and TRBJ1-6; D gene unclear. The sequence derives from a woman aged 55-69 years with acute or convalescent COVID-19. Sequencing was carried out using peripheral blood. CDR3 sequence: CASSEERSYNSPLHF. The CDR3, as DNA: TGTGCCAGCAGTGAAGAACGGAGCTATAATTCACCCCTCCACTTT. Full variable domain (remainder filled in from reference TRBV2 and TRBJ1-6): EPEVTQTPSHQVTQMGQEVILRCVPISNHLYFYWYRQILGQKVEFLVSFYNNEISEKSEIFDDQFSVERPDGSNFTLKIRSTKLEDSAMYFCASSEERSYNSPLHFGNGTRLTVT.